This T cell receptor beta chain was found in a study of molecular identifiers for immune sequencing clone quantification. General study results and limits: More than 97% of effector molecules, versus under 1% of naive-cell molecules, belonged to clones above 20 RNA copies. The study reportedly detected spiked Jurkat TCR RNA from one cell among around 970,000 naive cells.

The CDR3 loop spans 16 amino acids. Germline lookup yields CDR1 SNHLY and CDR2 FYNNEI. This clonotype was recorded once. Antigen: not known. A read error may be the cause here, since a much bigger clone is one base away. TCRdb independently ran MiXCR on the PCR reads; one entry per CDR3 protein. The sample lists some 88,000 distinct CDR3 sequences, over 20% occurring once. It was from approximately 22,000 to 940,000 sorted cells, with 10%, 30% or 50% RNA, that naive CD8 libraries came. When naive CD8 T cells were sorted, they were gated as CD8+CD4-CCR7+CD45RA+. The V gene is TRBV2, the J gene TRBJ2-2, with 9 positions matching TRBD2. What was sequenced was naive CD8+ T cells from blood, with Jurkat cell RNA spiked in. Described subset: FACS-sorted CD8+CD4-CCR7+CD45RA+ naive T cells. This TCR derives from a human donor in good health. Some libraries in this study had Jurkat cell RNA spiked in. The CDR3, as DNA: TGTGCCAGCAGTGAAGGGAGCGGGAGGATCACCGGGGAGCCGTTTTTT. It is translated as CASSEGSGRITGEPFF.